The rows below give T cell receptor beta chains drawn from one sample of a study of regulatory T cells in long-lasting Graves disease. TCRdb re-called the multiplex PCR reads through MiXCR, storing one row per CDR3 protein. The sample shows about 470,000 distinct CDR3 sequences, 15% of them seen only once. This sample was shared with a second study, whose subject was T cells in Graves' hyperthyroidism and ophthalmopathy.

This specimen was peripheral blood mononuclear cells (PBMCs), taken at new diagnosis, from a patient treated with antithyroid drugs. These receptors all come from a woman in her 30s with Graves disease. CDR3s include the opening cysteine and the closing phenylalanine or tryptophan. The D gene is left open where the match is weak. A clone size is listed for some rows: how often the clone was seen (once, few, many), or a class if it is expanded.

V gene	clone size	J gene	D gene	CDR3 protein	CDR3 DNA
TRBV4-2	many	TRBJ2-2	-	CASSQEPGSRSGELFF	TGTGCCAGCAGCCAAGAACCCGGGAGCCGATCCGGGGAGCTGTTTTTT
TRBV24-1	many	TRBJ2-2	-	CATSVESRTGELFF	TGTGCCACCAGTGTCGAGTCGCGCACCGGGGAGCTGTTTTTT
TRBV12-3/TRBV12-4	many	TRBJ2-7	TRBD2	CASSILAGAPYEQYF	TGTGCCAGCAGTATACTAGCGGGGGCTCCCTACGAGCAGTACTTC
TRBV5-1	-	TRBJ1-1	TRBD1	CASSMTGPGVTEAFF	TGCGCCAGCAGCATGACAGGGCCCGGAGTCACTGAAGCTTTCTTT
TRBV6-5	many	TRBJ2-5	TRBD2	CASSWTLRDYFWRTQYF	TGTGCCAGCAGTTGGACCCTCCGGGACTACTTTTGGCGGACCCAGTACTTC
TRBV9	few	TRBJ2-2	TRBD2	CASSVGGRGTGELFF	TGTGCCAGCAGCGTCGGCGGGAGGGGGACCGGGGAGCTGTTTTTT
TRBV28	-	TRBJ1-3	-	CASSLYPTGDTIYF	TGTGCCAGCAGCTTATACCCCACCGGGGACACCATATATTTT
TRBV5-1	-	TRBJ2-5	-	CASSLVGALAQETQYF	TGCGCCAGCAGCTTGGTTGGGGCGCTAGCTCAAGAGACCCAGTACTTC
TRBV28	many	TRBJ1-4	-	CASSLGSDEKLFF	TGTGCCAGCAGTTTAGGGTCGGATGAAAAACTGTTTTTT
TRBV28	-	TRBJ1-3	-	CASTSKGQISSGNTIYF	TGTGCCAGCACCTCAAAAGGACAGATAAGCTCTGGAAACACCATATATTTT
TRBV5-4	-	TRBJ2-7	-	CASSLDLIPYEQYF	TGTGCCAGCAGCTTGGATCTAATTCCCTACGAGCAGTACTTC
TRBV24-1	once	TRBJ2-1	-	CATSDTAREQFF	TGTGCCACCAGTGATACAGCTAGAGAGCAGTTCTTC
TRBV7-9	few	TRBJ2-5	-	CASSFRPETQYF	TGTGCCAGCAGCTTTCGTCCCGAGACCCAGTACTTC
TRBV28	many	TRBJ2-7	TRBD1	CASSHGTGASYEQYF	TGTGCCAGCAGCCACGGGACAGGGGCCTCCTACGAGCAGTACTTC
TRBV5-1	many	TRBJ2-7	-	CASSSTVSDEQYF	TGCGCCAGCAGTTCGACAGTCAGCGACGAGCAGTACTTC
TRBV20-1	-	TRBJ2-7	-	CSAPAELSYEQYF	TGCAGTGCCCCAGCTGAACTTTCCTACGAGCAGTACTTC
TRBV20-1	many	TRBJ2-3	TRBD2	CSAIDLADHTDTQYF	TGCAGTGCTATTGATCTAGCGGACCACACAGATACGCAGTATTTT